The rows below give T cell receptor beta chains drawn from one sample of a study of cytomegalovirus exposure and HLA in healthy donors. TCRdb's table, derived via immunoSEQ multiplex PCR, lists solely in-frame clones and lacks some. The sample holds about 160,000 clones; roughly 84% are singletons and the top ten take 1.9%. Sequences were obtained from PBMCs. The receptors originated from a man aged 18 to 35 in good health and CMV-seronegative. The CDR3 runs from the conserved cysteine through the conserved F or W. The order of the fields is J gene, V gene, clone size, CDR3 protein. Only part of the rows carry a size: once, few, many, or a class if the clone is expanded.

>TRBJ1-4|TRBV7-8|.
CASSLSLYRRWNEKLFF
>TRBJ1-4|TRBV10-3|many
CAISATGTSNEKLFF
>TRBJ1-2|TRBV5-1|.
CASSSDRGGYGYTF
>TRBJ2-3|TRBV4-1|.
CASTSGLAGGTDTQYF
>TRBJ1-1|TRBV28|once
CASSVYRDTEAFF
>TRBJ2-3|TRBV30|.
CAFAQGAGDTQYF
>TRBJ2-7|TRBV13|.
CASRRGLGQGAYEQYF
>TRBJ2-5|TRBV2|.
CASRLAGSETQYF
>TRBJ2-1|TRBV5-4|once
CASSLGQTNYNEQFF
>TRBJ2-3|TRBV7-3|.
CASSLSGGTTDTQYF
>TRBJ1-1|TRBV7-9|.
CASSTNTRGTEAFF
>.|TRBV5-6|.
CASSSSRGTEGYEQYF
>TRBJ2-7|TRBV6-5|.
CASSYGGNSYEQYF
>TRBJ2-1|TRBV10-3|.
CAISDLDGTSRIGYYNEQFF
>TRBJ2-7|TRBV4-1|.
CASNEAPNPSYEQYF
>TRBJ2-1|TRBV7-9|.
CASSFGVSSSYNEQFF
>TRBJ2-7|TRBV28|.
CASLSTGAAYEQYF
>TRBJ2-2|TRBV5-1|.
CASSLDPGTRNTGELFF
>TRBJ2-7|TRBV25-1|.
CASSAGITYEQYF
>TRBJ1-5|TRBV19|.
CASSRQGVFSGWAQPQHF
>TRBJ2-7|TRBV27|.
CASRPGTGIPYEQYF
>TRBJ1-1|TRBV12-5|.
CASGLPGLAFF
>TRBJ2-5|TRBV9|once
CASGEGVEAETQYF
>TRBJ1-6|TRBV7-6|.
CASSQNPGQGNSPLHF
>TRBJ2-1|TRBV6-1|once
CASSAIAGTSGGFEQFF
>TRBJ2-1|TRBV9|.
CASSGLAGGPSNEQFF
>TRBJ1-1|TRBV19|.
CASSITTPRTEAFF
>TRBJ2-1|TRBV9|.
CASERGDSYNEQFF
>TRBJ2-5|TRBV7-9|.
CASSPSGQETQYF
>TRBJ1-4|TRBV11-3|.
CASSAFDRGGCTNEKLFF
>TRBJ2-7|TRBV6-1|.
CASSVSGYEQYF
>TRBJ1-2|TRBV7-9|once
CSTGQIGYTF